Sequencing of this TCR beta chain was carried out in a study of graft-versus-host responses after intestinal transplantation. Points from the study as a whole: The highest levels of circulating GvH clones went along with early declines in HvG clones after transplant. Detected in recipient marrow were GvH clones, some of which were first observed in ileum or blood.

This CDR3 is built from 15 residues. The trim removed 1 base at V and 3 bases at J, leaving 4 bases unmatched. CDR1 is LNHDA, CDR2 SQIVND, per germline (reference sequence). On this clone: Its target is not known.

TCRdb's table, derived via immunoSEQ multiplex PCR, lists solely in-frame clones and lacks some. Of about 23,000 clones listed, 90% to 95% are singletons. This specimen was PBMCs, taken approximately 38 days after intestinal transplant. The receptor comes from a human patient who received an intestinal transplant, so some T cells may come from the graft donor. The gene calls are TRBV19 and TRBJ2-7, with 9 bases lining up with TRBD1. CDR3 nucleotide sequence: TGTGCCAGTAGTATAGGGGGACAGGGTTTCTACGAGCAGTACTTC. Encoded protein: CASSIGGQGFYEQYF.